These 2 T cell receptor beta chains originate from one sample sequenced in a study of blood T cell repertoires in COVID-19. The assay was immunoSEQ multiplex PCR, and TCRdb's table has in-frame clones only and misses some. The sample records 310,000 or so clones, 90% to 95% being singletons. Sequenced input: peripheral blood. The origin of the receptors is a woman aged 25 to 39 with COVID-19, enrolled during active disease.

The chain employs TRBV28 and TRBJ2-2; 8 positions match TRBD1. Looked up from germline, CDR1 is MDHEN and CDR2 is SYDVKM. V was pared by 4 bases and J by 1 base, with 5 bases of the junction left unmatched. There are 16 residues in the CDR3. CDR3 nucleotide sequence: TGTGCCAGCAGTTCTCCGGACAGGGAGAACACCGGGGAGCTGTTTTTT. This encodes CASSSPDRENTGELFF.

V and J are TRBV5-4 and TRBJ2-7; 8 nucleotides match TRBD1. Germline trimming cut 1 base from V and 7 bases from J; bases unmatched to any gene: 10. This CDR3 has 15 residues. CDR1 is SGHNT and CDR2 is YYREEE in the germline V gene (reference sequence). The CDR3 reads CASSLLRQGTREQYF. CDR3 DNA sequence: TGTGCCAGCAGCTTGCTTCGACAGGGGACCCGGGAGCAGTACTTC.